The rows below give T cell receptor beta chains drawn from one sample of a study of cytomegalovirus exposure and HLA in healthy donors. TCRdb's copy holds only in-frame clones and misses some; the assay was immunoSEQ multiplex PCR. The sample carries 150,000 to 200,000 clones, roughly 77% recorded once. Sequenced input: PBMCs. Every receptor here comes from a man aged 40-49 years in good health and CMV-seropositive. The CDR3 runs from the conserved cysteine through the conserved F or W. A D gene is named only where the DNA matches it firmly. Some rows have no size entry. The others give once, few or many, or a class for an expanded clone.

D: NA
V: TRBV2
J: TRBJ2-1
size: NA
CDR3: CASSTWSEQFF
DNA: TGTGCCAGCAGTACATGGTCGGAGCAGTTCTTC

D: NA
V: TRBV6-1
J: TRBJ1-1
size: NA
CDR3: CASSTVENTEAFF
DNA: TGTGCCAGCAGTACGGTAGAGAACACTGAAGCTTTCTTT

D: TRBD1
V: TRBV19
J: TRBJ1-6
size: once
CDR3: CASSSRDSHNSPLHF
DNA: TGTGCCAGTAGTTCACGGGACAGCCATAATTCACCCCTCCACTTT

D: NA
V: TRBV9
J: TRBJ2-1
size: NA
CDR3: CASSPPGFEYNEQFF
DNA: TGTGCCAGCAGCCCCCCAGGCTTTGAGTACAATGAGCAGTTCTTC

D: TRBD1
V: TRBV6-1
J: TRBJ1-4
size: NA
CDR3: CASSPTGGQNEKLFF
DNA: TGTGCCAGCAGTCCAACAGGGGGCCAAAATGAAAAACTGTTTTTT

D: TRBD2
V: TRBV30
J: TRBJ2-1
size: NA
CDR3: CAWSGTSAVSNEQFF
DNA: TGTGCCTGGAGTGGGACTAGCGCGGTCTCCAATGAGCAGTTCTTC

D: NA
V: TRBV7-6
J: TRBJ2-5
size: NA
CDR3: CASSLAWAGTQYF
DNA: TGTGCCAGCAGCTTAGCTTGGGCCGGGACCCAGTACTTC

D: NA
V: TRBV30
J: TRBJ1-5
size: NA
CDR3: CAWSVGRGPYSNQPQHF
DNA: TGTGCCTGGAGTGTCGGCAGGGGCCCGTATAGCAATCAGCCCCAGCATTTT

D: NA
V: TRBV19
J: TRBJ1-2
size: NA
CDR3: CASTRQLSDFGDYGYTF
DNA: TGTGCCAGTACCCGACAGTTATCGGATTTTGGTGACTATGGCTACACCTTC

D: TRBD1
V: TRBV30
J: TRBJ1-5
size: NA
CDR3: CAWSRQGPQHF
DNA: TGTGCCTGGAGTCGACAGGGGCCCCAGCATTTT

D: TRBD1
V: TRBV6-1
J: TRBJ2-6
size: NA
CDR3: CASSWGQSGANVLTF
DNA: TGTGCCAGCAGTTGGGGACAGTCTGGGGCCAACGTCCTGACTTTC

D: NA
V: TRBV4-1
J: TRBJ1-5
size: NA
CDR3: CASSQSTAGDQPQHF
DNA: TGCGCCAGCAGCCAATCTACGGCAGGCGACCAGCCCCAGCATTTT

D: TRBD2
V: TRBV29-1
J: TRBJ2-3
size: NA
CDR3: CSVGVAGVSDTQYF
DNA: TGCAGCGTTGGGGTAGCGGGAGTGTCAGATACGCAGTATTTT

D: TRBD2
V: TRBV6-6
J: TRBJ2-1
size: NA
CDR3: CASSYGGGGYNEQFF
DNA: TGTGCCAGCAGTTACGGCGGCGGGGGCTACAATGAGCAGTTCTTC

D: NA
V: TRBV28
J: TRBJ2-1
size: NA
CDR3: CASTSGGSGEQFF
DNA: TGTGCCAGCACTTCTGGAGGGAGTGGTGAGCAGTTCTTC

D: TRBD1
V: TRBV6-4
J: TRBJ1-2
size: NA
CDR3: CASSPGTGGYSYGYTF
DNA: TGTGCCAGCAGTCCCGGGACAGGGGGCTATTCCTATGGCTACACCTTC

D: NA
V: TRBV5-1
J: TRBJ1-1
size: NA
CDR3: CASSSWAENTEAFF
DNA: TGCGCCAGCAGCTCCTGGGCCGAGAACACTGAAGCTTTCTTT

D: NA
V: TRBV6-5
J: TRBJ2-3
size: NA
CDR3: CASSRQTTDTQYF
DNA: TGTGCCAGCAGTAGACAGACCACAGATACGCAGTATTTT

D: TRBD2
V: TRBV13
J: TRBJ2-2
size: few
CDR3: CASSYGLAGELFF
DNA: TGTGCCAGCAGCTATGGACTAGCCGGGGAGCTGTTTTTT

D: TRBD1
V: TRBV4-1
J: TRBJ1-3
size: NA
CDR3: CASSQGQGAAGNTIYF
DNA: TGCGCCAGCAGCCAAGGACAGGGGGCAGCTGGAAACACCATATATTTT

D: NA
V: TRBV5-4
J: TRBJ2-3
size: few
CDR3: CASSGDSDLPDTQYF
DNA: TGTGCCAGCAGCGGGGACTCCGACCTTCCAGATACGCAGTATTTT

D: TRBD2
V: TRBV4-3
J: TRBJ2-3
size: NA
CDR3: CASSQGTSGILDTQYF
DNA: TGCGCCAGCAGCCAAGGGACTAGCGGGATCTTAGATACGCAGTATTTT

D: TRBD1
V: TRBV6-5
J: TRBJ1-2
size: once
CDR3: CASSGWDRWGYTF
DNA: TGTGCCAGCAGTGGGTGGGACAGGTGGGGCTACACCTTC

D: NA
V: TRBV5-4
J: TRBJ2-5
size: NA
CDR3: CASSFYIQETQYF
DNA: TGTGCCAGCAGCTTTTACATACAAGAGACCCAGTACTTC